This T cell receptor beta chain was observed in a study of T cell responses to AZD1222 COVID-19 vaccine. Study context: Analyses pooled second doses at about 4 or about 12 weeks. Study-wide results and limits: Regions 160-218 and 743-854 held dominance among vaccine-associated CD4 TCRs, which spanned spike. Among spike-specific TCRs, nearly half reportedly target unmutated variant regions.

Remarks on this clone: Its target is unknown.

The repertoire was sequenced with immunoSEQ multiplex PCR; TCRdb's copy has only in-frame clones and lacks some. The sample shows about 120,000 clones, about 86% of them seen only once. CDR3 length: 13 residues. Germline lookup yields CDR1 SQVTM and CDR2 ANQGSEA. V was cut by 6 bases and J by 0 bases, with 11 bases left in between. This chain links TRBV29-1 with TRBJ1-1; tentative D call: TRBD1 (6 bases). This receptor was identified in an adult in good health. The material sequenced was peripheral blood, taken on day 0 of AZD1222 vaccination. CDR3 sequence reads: CSVRTVMNTEAFF. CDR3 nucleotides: TGCAGCGTAAGGACAGTAATGAACACTGAAGCTTTCTTT.